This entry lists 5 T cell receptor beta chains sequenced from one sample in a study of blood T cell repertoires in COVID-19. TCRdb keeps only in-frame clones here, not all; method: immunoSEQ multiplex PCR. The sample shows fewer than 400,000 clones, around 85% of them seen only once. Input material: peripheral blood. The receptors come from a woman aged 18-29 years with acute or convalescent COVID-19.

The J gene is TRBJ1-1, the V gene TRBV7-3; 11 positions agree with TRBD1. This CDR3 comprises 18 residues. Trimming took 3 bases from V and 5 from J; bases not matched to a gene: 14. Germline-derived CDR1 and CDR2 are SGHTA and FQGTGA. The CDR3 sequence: CASSLNPLGTGGKTEAFF. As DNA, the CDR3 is TGTGCCAGCAGCTTGAATCCCCTCGGGACAGGGGGGAAGACTGAAGCTTTCTTT.

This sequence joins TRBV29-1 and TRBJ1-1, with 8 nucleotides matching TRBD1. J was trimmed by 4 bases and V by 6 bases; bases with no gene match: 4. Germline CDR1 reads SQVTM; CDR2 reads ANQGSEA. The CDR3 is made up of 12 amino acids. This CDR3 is CSVQGALTEAFF. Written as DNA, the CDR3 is TGCAGCGTGCAGGGGGCGCTCACTGAAGCTTTCTTT.

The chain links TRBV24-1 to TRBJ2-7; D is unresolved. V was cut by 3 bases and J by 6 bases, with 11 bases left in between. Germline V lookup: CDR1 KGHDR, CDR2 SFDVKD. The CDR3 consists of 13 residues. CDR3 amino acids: CATSDHFDSEQYF. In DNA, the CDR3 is TGTGCCACCAGTGATCACTTCGATTCCGAGCAGTACTTC.

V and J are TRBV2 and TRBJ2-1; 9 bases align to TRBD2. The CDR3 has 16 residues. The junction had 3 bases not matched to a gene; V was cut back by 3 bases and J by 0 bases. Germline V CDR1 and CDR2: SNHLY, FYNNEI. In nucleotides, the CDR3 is TGTGCCAGCAGTGACGTTAGCGGGAGCTCCTACAATGAGCAGTTCTTC. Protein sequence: CASSDVSGSSYNEQFF.

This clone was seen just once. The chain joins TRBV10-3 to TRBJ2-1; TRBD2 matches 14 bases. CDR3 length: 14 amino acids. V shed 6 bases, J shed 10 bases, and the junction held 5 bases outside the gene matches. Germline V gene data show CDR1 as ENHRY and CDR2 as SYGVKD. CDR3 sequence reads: CAIRGLAGVGEQFF. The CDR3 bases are TGTGCCATCAGGGGACTAGCGGGAGTAGGAGAGCAGTTCTTC.